The rows below give T cell receptor beta chains drawn from one sample of a study of CD8+CD57+ T cells in acquired aplastic anemia. MiXCR was run by TCRdb on the reads, yielding one entry per CDR3 protein. The table has about 150,000 distinct CDR3 sequences, approximately 52% seen once. Sequencing was done on a sample of sorted CD4+, CD8+, or CD8+CD57+ T cells (not recorded which) from PBMCs. These receptor sequences come from a human donor with aplastic anemia. Each CDR3 is given with its conserved first and last residue. D genes are given only for firm matches. Size is omitted from some rows. Given values are once, few, many or a class for expanded clones.

>TRBD1|many|TRBV6-2/TRBV6-3|TRBJ2-3
CASSYGTGADTQYF
TGTGCCAGCAGTTACGGGACAGGGGCAGATACGCAGTATTTT
>NA|NA|TRBV2|TRBJ2-1
CASSDGSSHNEQFF
TGTGCCAGCAGTGATGGTAGCTCCCACAATGAGCAGTTCTTC
>NA|once|TRBV15|TRBJ1-4
CATRGQPASGKLFF
TGTGCCACCAGGGGTCAACCAGCGTCCGGAAAACTGTTTTTT
>TRBD2|many|TRBV7-9|TRBJ2-5
CASSRSGTSGGAQETQYF
TGTGCCAGCAGCCGATCCGGGACTAGCGGGGGGGCTCAAGAGACCCAGTACTTC
>TRBD1|many|TRBV5-8|TRBJ1-2
CASSLVQGQGGYTF
TGTGCCAGCAGCTTGGTACAGGGGCAGGGTGGCTACACCTTC
>NA|NA|TRBV7-8|TRBJ1-1
CASSLGRRQEEAFF
TGTGCCAGCAGCTTAGGCCGTAGACAGGAGGAAGCTTTCTTT
>TRBD1|NA|TRBV15|TRBJ1-5
CATSRLLPGQSNQPQHF
TGTGCCACCAGCCGACTTTTACCGGGACAGTCTAATCAGCCCCAGCATTTT
>NA|NA|TRBV7-6|TRBJ2-3
CASSLVTGRGTDTQYF
TGTGCCAGCAGCTTAGTTACAGGGAGGGGCACAGATACGCAGTATTTT
>TRBD1|NA|TRBV30|TRBJ1-2
CAWRRPGQAHYGYTF
TGTGCCTGGAGGCGACCGGGACAGGCGCACTATGGCTACACCTTC
>NA|NA|TRBV20-1|TRBJ1-2
CSARRDLLKSYGYTF
TGCAGTGCTAGAAGGGACCTCCTTAAGAGCTATGGCTACACCTTC
>NA|NA|TRBV7-8|TRBJ1-1
CASSLAQGPTEAFF
TGTGCCAGCAGCTTAGCACAGGGTCCCACTGAAGCTTTCTTT
>TRBD1|NA|TRBV10-3|TRBJ1-1
CAIGQGGGTEAFF
TGTGCCATCGGACAGGGGGGCGGCACTGAAGCTTTCTTT
>NA|many|TRBV6-5|TRBJ1-3
CASSYSSDGGNTIYF
TGTGCCAGCAGTTACTCGTCTGATGGTGGAAACACCATATATTTT
>NA|few|TRBV27|TRBJ1-1
CASSYAGFSNTEAFF
TGTGCCAGCAGTTATGCAGGGTTTTCGAACACTGAAGCTTTCTTT
>NA|once|TRBV29-1|TRBJ2-7
CSVASEAQYF
TGCAGCGTTGCCAGCGAGGCGCAGTACTTC
>NA|NA|TRBV15|TRBJ1-1
CATSRGSGDTEAFF
TGTGCCACCAGCAGAGGATCGGGGGACACTGAAGCTTTCTTT
>NA|many|TRBV20-1|TRBJ2-7
CSPRGDTTYEQYF
TGCAGCCCCAGGGGGGATACAACCTACGAGCAGTACTTC
>NA|NA|TRBV29-1|TRBJ1-1
CSVEDQRHNTEAFF
TGCAGCGTTGAAGATCAGAGACATAACACTGAAGCTTTCTTT
>NA|NA|TRBV7-9|TRBJ1-2
CASSLVGYGYTF
TGTGCCAGCAGCTTAGTCGGGTATGGCTACACCTTC
>TRBD1|NA|TRBV10-1|TRBJ1-1
CASSGRRTGAMNTEAFF
TGCGCCAGCAGTGGGCGCCGGACAGGGGCCATGAACACTGAGGCTTTCTTT
>NA|many|TRBV12-3/TRBV12-4|TRBJ2-7
CASSFSGYEQYF
TGTGCCAGCAGTTTTTCTGGGTACGAGCAGTACTTC
>NA|NA|TRBV10-3|TRBJ2-7
CATQTQGRYEQYF
TGTGCCACCCAAACCCAGGGGAGATACGAGCAGTACTTC
>TRBD1|NA|TRBV27|TRBJ2-5
CASRILGQIQETQYF
TGTGCCAGCAGAATCCTGGGACAGATACAAGAGACCCAGTACTTC
>NA|NA|TRBV10-1|TRBJ2-7
CGIAPPCSYEQYF
TGCGGGATTGCACCTCCGTGCTCCTACGAGCAGTACTTC
>TRBD1|many|TRBV2|TRBJ2-7
CASSEGDRRAYEQYF
TGTGCCAGCAGTGAAGGGGACAGGAGGGCCTACGAGCAGTACTTC
>NA|NA|TRBV5-6|TRBJ2-5
CASSLMGQETQYF
TGTGCCAGCAGCTTGATGGGCCAAGAGACCCAGTACTTC
>NA|NA|TRBV7-2|TRBJ2-7
CASRSRDSYEQYF
TGTGCCAGCAGAAGTAGGGATTCCTACGAGCAGTACTTC
>NA|NA|TRBV29-1|TRBJ2-7
CSVGDNSYEQYF
TGCAGCGTTGGGGACAATTCCTACGAGCAGTACTTC
>NA|many|TRBV10-3|TRBJ2-2
CAISETGQNRNTGELFF
TGTGCCATCAGTGAGACTGGACAGAACAGAAACACCGGGGAGCTGTTTTTT
>NA|once|TRBV29-1|TRBJ2-3
CSVERTHTQYF
TGCAGCGTTGAACGTACGCATACGCAGTATTTT
>NA|many|TRBV2|TRBJ1-2
CARGLNYGYTF
TGTGCCAGGGGACTTAACTATGGCTACACCTTC
>TRBD1|NA|TRBV5-6|TRBJ1-1
CASSQGTGSNTEAFF
TGTGCCAGCAGCCAGGGGACAGGGAGTAACACTGAAGCTTTCTTT
>NA|NA|TRBV2|TRBJ2-7
CASRESTYEQYF
TGTGCCAGTCGGGAGAGCACCTACGAGCAGTACTTC
>NA|NA|TRBV12-3/TRBV12-4|TRBJ1-2
CASTSGEKGYTF
TGTGCCAGCACTAGCGGGGAAAAAGGCTACACCTTC
>NA|many|TRBV20-1|TRBJ2-7
CSAKSRDNNYEQYF
TGCAGTGCAAAGAGTCGGGACAATAACTACGAGCAGTACTTC
>TRBD2|few|TRBV7-4|TRBJ2-3
CARGLHREDFSTDTQYF
TGTGCCAGGGGACTACATCGGGAGGATTTTAGCACAGATACGCAGTATTTT
>NA|medium-sized|TRBV6-2/TRBV6-3|TRBJ2-1
CAISGWAVVDEQFF
TGTGCCATCTCGGGGTGGGCCGTTGTCGATGAGCAGTTCTTC
>NA|many|TRBV28|TRBJ1-2
CASSYPGVANYGYTF
TGTGCCAGCAGTTACCCGGGAGTCGCTAACTATGGCTACACCTTC
>NA|NA|TRBV20-1|TRBJ2-5
CSARGQGRTETQYF
TGCAGTGCTAGGGGGCAGGGTCGGACGGAGACCCAGTACTTC
>TRBD1|NA|TRBV20-1|TRBJ2-7
CSANRDRASSEQYF
TGCAGTGCTAACCGGGACAGGGCGTCAAGCGAGCAGTACTTC
>NA|NA|TRBV12-3/TRBV12-4|TRBJ1-6
CASSVQGPLNSPLHF
TGTGCCAGCAGTGTCCAGGGACCGCTTAATTCACCCCTCCACTTT
>TRBD2|NA|TRBV15|TRBJ2-7
CATSITSGGSYEQYF
TGTGCCACCAGCATCACTAGCGGGGGCTCCTACGAGCAGTACTTC
>NA|NA|TRBV9|TRBJ1-2
CASSVDGAGRSYGYTF
TGTGCCAGCAGCGTGGATGGAGCAGGGAGAAGCTATGGCTACACCTTC
>TRBD1|NA|TRBV4-2|TRBJ1-1
CASSQPGTGSTEAFF
TGTGCCAGCAGCCAACCCGGGACAGGGAGCACTGAAGCTTTCTTT
>NA|many|TRBV9|TRBJ2-3
CASSDRDQSTDTQYF
TGTGCCAGCAGCGACAGGGACCAAAGCACAGATACGCAGTATTTT
>TRBD1|many|TRBV7-9|TRBJ2-7
CASSPDAGGWYEQYF
TGTGCCAGCAGCCCCGACGCAGGGGGCTGGTACGAGCAGTACTTC
>TRBD2|many|TRBV2|TRBJ2-7
CASSSGGMSYEQYF
TGTGCCAGCAGCAGCGGGGGTATGTCCTACGAGCAGTACTTC
>NA|many|TRBV20-1|TRBJ2-1
CSATRTNRGVRSYNEQFF
TGCAGTGCTACCCGGACTAATCGAGGGGTTCGCTCCTACAATGAGCAGTTCTTC
>NA|many|TRBV11-2|TRBJ1-4
CASSFRGATNEKLFF
TGTGCCAGCAGCTTTCGGGGTGCAACTAATGAAAAACTGTTTTTT
>NA|NA|TRBV2|TRBJ2-5
CASSRTNSKETQYF
TGTGCCAGCAGTCGGACGAACTCGAAAGAGACCCAGTACTTC
>NA|once|TRBV15|TRBJ1-6
CATSRDNYNSPLHF
TGTGCCACCAGTAGGGACAATTATAATTCACCCCTCCACTTT